The clone carrying this TCR beta chain was detected only a few times. What it recognizes is unknown. The data originate from a study of T cells in Graves' hyperthyroidism and ophthalmopathy. General study findings and limits: The model predicted ophthalmopathy a median around 6.5 months before onset.

It was RNA transcripts that yielded the amplified TCR beta CDR3 regions. An initial round of RT-PCR targeting the TCR CDR3 relied on the HTBI primer set. Each CDR3 protein is one row after TCRdb ran MiXCR on the multiplex PCR reads. The table has some 180,000 distinct CDR3 sequences, about 15% seen once. Patients aged 18 to 65 had newly diagnosed hyperthyroidism of under 2 months' duration. Diagnosis relied on clinical symptoms, serum thyroxine and TRAb, thyroid ultrasound and orbital computed tomography. PBMCs were obtained from about 9.9 ml fresh peripheral blood. Germline values: CDR1 SGHVS, CDR2 FQNEAQ. The CDR3 loop spans 10 amino acids. With V trimmed by 5 bases and J by 16 bases, 5 bases remained unmatched.

The receptor's source is a woman in her 50s with Graves' hyperthyroidism. This chain joins TRBV7-8 and TRBJ2-1; TRBD2 matches 7 bases. Sequencing was done on a sample of blood. The CDR3 reads CASSPRDYFF. Here the CDR3 DNA reads TGTGCCAGCAGCCCCCGGGACTACTTCTTC.